One and the same sample provided the 16 T cell receptor beta chains below, sequenced in a study of T-cell reconstitution after alpha-beta-depleted transplantation in children. Library preparation (for TCRbeta) was performed with unique molecular identifiers. From the PCR reads, TCRdb called clonotypes with MiXCR, one entry per CDR3 protein. The sample includes more than 400,000 distinct CDR3 sequences, approximately 42% of them seen just once. The sequences come from PBMCs, collected before TCRalphabeta/CD19-depleted stem cell transplant. These receptors were taken from a girl aged 2 to 10 with aplastic anemia, due to receive a stem cell transplant.

This clonotype occurred once. Its ends do not fully match the called genes, so a read error is possible. This sequence joins TRBV12-3 or TRBV12-4 and TRBJ2-1, with 7 bases identical to TRBD1. The CDR3 consists of 16 residues. CDR3 nucleotides: TGTGCCAGCAGCCAAACAGGGACAGCCTCCTTCAATGAGCAGTTCTTC. Amino acid sequence: CASSQTGTASFNEQFF.

This clonotype has just a few counts. This rearrangement joins TRBV5-1 to TRBJ2-7, with 8 bases aligning to TRBD1. With 7 bases clipped from V and 2 bases from J, the junction kept 23 bases outside the gene matches. The CDR3 sequence is 19 residues long. Germline lookup yields CDR1 SGHRS and CDR2 YFSETQ. Written as DNA, the CDR3 is TGCGCCAGCGCCCTTCCCTCGGACAGGGTGAAAATACGACCCTACGAGCAGTACTTC. Translating gives CASALPSDRVKIRPYEQYF.

This clonotype was detected a few times. V and J are TRBV7-3 and TRBJ2-5; no clear D gene. V lost 2 bases and J 5 bases, leaving 6 bases between the germline ends. This CDR3 is 12 amino acids long. From germline, CDR1 is SGHTA and CDR2 FQGTGA. The CDR3 spells CASSLLIETQYF. DNA for the CDR3: TGTGCCAGCAGCTTATTGATTGAGACCCAGTACTTC.

This clonotype has a count of ten or more. V gene TRBV5-1 combines with J gene TRBJ2-7; 7 bases map to TRBD1. The CDR3 extends over 15 amino acids. The germline CDR1 and CDR2 sequences are SGHRS and YFSETQ. V shed 1 base and J 0 bases; nucleotides not matched to a gene: 4. This CDR3 reads CASSLLTGRSYEQYF. For the CDR3, the DNA is TGCGCCAGCAGCTTGCTGACAGGGCGCTCCTACGAGCAGTACTTC.

The CDR3 is CASSDRVYNYGYTF. The CDR3 DNA reads TGTGCCAGCAGTGACAGGGTATATAACTATGGCTACACCTTC. The chain couples TRBV2 to TRBJ1-2; TRBD1 might be the D (5 bases). V was cut by 3 bases and J by 1 base, with 9 bases left in between. Germline V gene data show CDR1 as SNHLY and CDR2 as FYNNEI. The CDR3 covers 14 residues.

In its sample, this clonotype was seen many times. V gene TRBV3-1 combines with J gene TRBJ2-1, with D tentatively TRBD2 (6 bases). The CDR3 length is 15 residues. Germline CDR1 is LGHDT and CDR2 is YNNKEL (reference sequence). V was pared by 4 bases and J by 5 bases, with 15 bases between. The CDR3 region has the DNA TGTGCCAGCAGCCTCCTCCGGGACTTGAACAATGAGCAGTTCTTC. Encoded protein: CASSLLRDLNNEQFF.

The chain joins TRBV7-8 to TRBJ2-5; 10 bases match TRBD2. The CDR3 is 17 residues long. Germline CDR1 and CDR2: SGHVS and FQNEAQ. V lost 1 base to trimming and J lost 2 bases; unmatched junction nucleotides: 7. The CDR3 protein is CASSLGIAGGLQETQYF. The CDR3 DNA follows: TGTGCCAGCAGCTTAGGGATAGCGGGGGGCCTACAAGAGACCCAGTACTTC.

This clonotype was seen at least ten times. This chain joins TRBV11-2 and TRBJ1-1; D may be TRBD1 (6 bases). CDR1 and CDR2 from the germline V gene are SGHAT and FQNNGV. The CDR3 length is 15 residues. The V end lost 0 bases, the J end lost 2 bases, and 10 bases lay between the germline ends. CDR3 in amino acids: CASSLDTGRNTEAFF. The CDR3, as DNA: TGTGCCAGCAGCTTAGATACAGGGAGAAACACTGAAGCTTTCTTT.

This clonotype was recorded many times. The chain carries TRBV6-6 and TRBJ2-5; no reliable D call. The CDR3 is 12 residues long. Trimming stripped 5 bases from V and 4 bases from J, with 8 bases between. Germline values: CDR1 MNHNY, CDR2 SVGAGI (reference sequence). CDR3 residues: CASSPPSETQYF. The CDR3 nucleotides are TGTGCCAGCAGTCCCCCATCAGAGACCCAGTACTTC.

This clonotype has just a few counts. This sequence joins TRBV5-6 and TRBJ2-5; D is undetermined. This CDR3 is 14 amino acids long. Germline V CDR1 and CDR2: SGHDT, YYEEEE. V was trimmed by 0 bases and J by 3 bases, leaving 9 bases between them. CDR3 coding DNA: TGTGCCAGCAGCTTGGCGGTGGCGGAAGAGACCCAGTACTTC. The encoded protein is CASSLAVAEETQYF.

This clonotype was counted between two and nine times. This chain links TRBV29-1 with TRBJ2-7, with D perhaps matching TRBD1 (5 bases). V lost 7 bases and J lost 5, with 12 bases in between. From germline, CDR1 is SQVTM and CDR2 ANQGSEA. The CDR3 length is 11 residues. The CDR3: CSARGMDEQYF. CDR3 DNA sequence: TGCAGCGCAAGGGGCATGGACGAGCAGTACTTC.

In this sample, this clonotype turned up once. This rearrangement joins TRBV5-1 to TRBJ2-5; 9 nucleotides match TRBD2. The V segment lost 3 bases and the J segment 0 bases; nucleotides outside the gene matches: 3. The CDR3 runs 15 residues. Per germline, CDR1 SGHRS and CDR2 YFSETQ. The CDR3 nucleotides read TGCGCCAGCAGCTGGGTAGCGGGAGACCAAGAGACCCAGTACTTC. This encodes CASSWVAGDQETQYF. Variable domain in full (rest from reference TRBV5-1 and TRBJ2-5): KAGVTQTPRYLIKTRGQQVTLSCSPISGHRSVSWYQQTPGQGLQFLFEYFSETQRNKGNFPGRFSGRQFSNSRSEMNVSTLELGDSALYLCASSWVAGDQETQYFGPGTRLLVL.

The table lists this clonotype with a few counts. The CDR3: CASSSKGQGADTGELFF. The CDR3 DNA reads TGTGCCAGCAGCTCCAAGGGGCAGGGGGCGGACACCGGGGAGCTGTTTTTT. The V gene is TRBV5-5, the J gene TRBJ2-2, with TRBD1 matching 8 bases. V lost 3 bases and J lost 3; bases outside the gene matches: 10. This CDR3 contains 17 residues. CDR1 SGHKS and CDR2 YYEKEE come from the germline V gene (reference sequence). Full variable domain (rest looked up from reference TRBV5-5 and TRBJ2-2): DAGVTQSPTHLIKTRGQQVTLRCSPISGHKSVSWYQQVLGQGPQFIFQYYEKEERGRGNFPDRFSARQFPNYSSELNVNALLLGDSALYLCASSSKGQGADTGELFFGEGSRLTVL.

There are a few counts of this clonotype. The chain employs TRBV20-1 and TRBJ2-2; D might be TRBD2 (5 bases). CDR1 is DFQATT, CDR2 SNEGSKA, per germline (reference sequence). V was trimmed by 1 base and J by 1 base, leaving 10 bases between them. The CDR3 is made up of 15 amino acids. The CDR3 DNA follows: TGCAGTGCTAGAGCCGGGGAACGGAACACCGGGGAGCTGTTTTTT. Its protein is CSARAGERNTGELFF.

Only one count was recorded for this clonotype. J is TRBJ1-5 and V is TRBV12-3 or TRBV12-4, with unresolved D. This CDR3 has 14 residues. The V and J ends lost 6 bases and 3 bases respectively, with 12 bases between them. CDR3 in DNA: TGTGCCAGCAGCCGAGGTCACGACAATCAGCCCCAGCATTTT. Translation: CASSRGHDNQPQHF.

The rearrangement joins TRBV28 to TRBJ2-2, with D possibly being TRBD2 (5 bases). The CDR3 runs 14 residues. The germline V gene has CDR1 MDHEN and CDR2 SYDVKM. V was clipped by 3 bases and J by 9 bases, with 14 bases between them. CDR3 sequence reads: CASSFEEGVRELFF. CDR3 DNA sequence: TGTGCCAGCAGTTTTGAAGAGGGAGTCCGGGAGCTGTTTTTT.